These T cell receptor beta chains were read from a single sample in a study of memory CD4+ T cells and cytomegalovirus serostatus. Produced via immunoSEQ multiplex PCR; TCRdb's table is partial and in-frame only. The sample lists about 56,000 clones; more than 75% were seen once. Sequenced material: memory CD4+ T cells from blood. These receptors all stem from an adult in good health and CMV-seronegative. Both conserved end residues are part of each CDR3. Each record gives: V gene, J gene, CDR3 protein.

TRBV10-3	TRBJ1-5	CAISESGSNQPQHF
TRBV10-3	TRBJ2-5	CAAGGAQETQYF
TRBV9	TRBJ1-5	CASSLGRGAGQPQHF
TRBV7-9	TRBJ1-6	CASSLGRPGEGSPLHF
TRBV30	TRBJ2-3	CAWSVIDTQYF
TRBV7-2	TRBJ1-2	CASTPRRDSNYGYTF
TRBV9	TRBJ2-5	CASSVAGGPIETQYF
TRBV4-3	TRBJ1-5	CASSLGTGQPQHF
TRBV7-2	TRBJ1-6	CASSLEVSYNSPLHF
TRBV19	TRBJ2-3	CASSQGATDTQYF
TRBV5-1	TRBJ2-3	CASSGTGSTDTQYF
TRBV6-6	TRBJ1-1	CASVGDGTEAFF
TRBV7-9	TRBJ2-7	CASSSQGVSYEQYF
TRBV7-9	TRBJ1-2	CASSSEAGGGYTF
TRBV27	TRBJ1-1	CASRVQGPNTEAFF
TRBV7-2	TRBJ1-1	CASSLGGGYTEAFF
TRBV5-1	TRBJ2-7	CASSSGQNLYEQYF
TRBV7-2	TRBJ2-7	CASSLGQKSYEQYF
TRBV7-2	TRBJ1-2	CASSLWRTGDGYTF
TRBV5-4	TRBJ2-3	CASSWSGGPADTQYF
TRBV30	TRBJ1-5	CAWSGGVGGSRSQPQHF
TRBV30	TRBJ2-2	CAWRGEKGTGELFF
TRBV6-5	TRBJ2-1	CASREGARYNEQFF
TRBV30	TRBJ1-3	CACRDRQTWSGNTIYF
TRBV2	TRBJ2-3	CASSELRDTDTQYF
TRBV19	TRBJ2-2	CASSQGAGGELFF
TRBV6-1	TRBJ2-3	CASSVGPIGTDTQYF
TRBV7-2	TRBJ1-2	CASSLAEGYGYTF
TRBV5-6	TRBJ1-6	CASSTLPGPINSPLHF
TRBV4-3	TRBJ1-2	CASSHDRGGDYGYTF
TRBV30	TRBJ2-4	CAWSSYPRGSNIQYF
TRBV6-6	TRBJ1-3	CATHQGAYGNTIYF
TRBV30	TRBJ1-1	CAWGHEGNTEAFF
TRBV7-2	TRBJ1-6	CASSLGPAGPLHF